This TCR beta chain was captured by sequencing in a study of cytomegalovirus exposure and HLA in healthy donors. PCR was performed using 60 Vbeta and 13 Jbeta primers. Profiled with immunoSEQ multiplex PCR; TCRdb holds only in-frame clones, not every one. Seen here are more than 200,000 clones, under 80% observed once, and the top ten hold around 0.2%. Healthy individuals who donated bone marrow served as the donors. This clone was seen only once. Antigen unknown. Findings and caveats of the study: As a later analysis showed, several of the most significant clusters appeared to be linked to common viral pathogens. Highly shared variants forming one cluster were likely a sequencing artifact. CMV serostatus alone was available as immune exposure information.

The sequenced sample consisted of PBMCs. The clonotype was recovered from a girl aged 2 to 10 in good health and CMV-seronegative.

The CDR3 protein is CASFPGTENTEAFF. CDR3 nucleotides: TGTGCCAGCTTTCCCGGGACAGAGAACACTGAAGCTTTCTTT. This chain connects TRBV5-4 to TRBJ1-1, with 7 bases matching TRBD1. After removal of 7 bases from V and 1 base from J, the junction contained 7 bases not matched to a gene. The V gene's germline CDR1 is SGHNT and CDR2 YYREEE (reference sequence). This CDR3 has 14 residues.